Below, 25 T cell receptor beta chains from the same sample are listed, as sequenced in a study of OX40 agonist ivuxolimab in advanced cancers. Libraries were prepared by immunoSEQ multiplex PCR; TCRdb keeps only in-frame clonotypes and omits some of them. The table has tens of thousands of clones, roughly nine tenths seen once. Here the sequenced sample was CD4+ or CD8+ T cells sorted from blood, taken in a trial of the OX40 agonist ivuxolimab. The receptor set was obtained from an adult with an advanced solid tumor such as melanoma, head and neck, liver or kidney cancer.

The chain combines TRBV11-2 with TRBJ2-5; unclear D gene. Trimming removed 5 bases from V and 7 bases from J, with 14 bases in between. The CDR3 covers 13 residues. Germline CDR1 is SGHAT and CDR2 is FQNNGV. CDR3 DNA: TGTGCCAGCAGCGGATACTCGGACGGGACCCAGTACTTC. It encodes CASSGYSDGTQYF.

The genes are TRBV6-4 and TRBJ2-2; D unresolved. CDR1 is MRHNA, CDR2 SNTAGT, per germline. This CDR3 has 15 amino acids. With 7 bases removed from V and 0 bases from J, the gap between germline ends came to 12 bases. CDR3 residues: CASKVHSANTGELFF. The CDR3, as DNA: TGTGCCAGCAAAGTCCACAGCGCGAACACCGGGGAGCTGTTTTTT.

V is TRBV6-1 and J is TRBJ1-6, with D possibly being TRBD1 (5 bases). The germline V and J ends were trimmed by 4 bases and 4 bases, with 8 bases remaining between them. The CDR3 is made up of 14 amino acids. Germline V gene sequence: CDR1 MNHNS, CDR2 SASEGT. The CDR3 nucleotides read TGTGCCAGCAGTGCAGGGCCGTATAATTCACCCCTCCACTTT. Its protein is CASSAGPYNSPLHF.

This sequence joins TRBV5-6 and TRBJ2-3; 12 bases fit TRBD2. J was trimmed by 5 bases and V by 4 bases; bases with no gene match: 8. This CDR3 spans 16 amino acids. CDR1 is SGHDT and CDR2 is YYEEEE in the germline V gene. CDR3 in DNA: TGTGCCAGCAGCGCAAGGGGGACTAGCGGGCGAGATACGCAGTATTTT. Its protein is CASSARGTSGRDTQYF.

In this sample, this clone turned up a few times. This chain joins TRBV9 and TRBJ2-2; 8 bases match TRBD1. In germline, CDR1 is SGDLS, CDR2 YYNGEE. V lost 4 bases and J lost 4; bases outside the gene matches: 12. The CDR3 consists of 17 residues. The CDR3 sequence is CASSHQLRTGPTGELFF. CDR3 nucleotide sequence: TGTGCCAGCAGCCACCAGCTCAGGACAGGGCCCACCGGGGAGCTGTTTTTT.

The chain recombines TRBV15 with TRBJ2-5, with 14 bases that match TRBD2. Germline-derived CDR1 and CDR2 are LNHNV and YYDKDF (reference sequence). V shed 1 base, J shed 4 bases, and the junction held 5 bases outside the gene matches. This CDR3 spans 17 amino acids. This CDR3 reads CATSRGWGTSGGETQYF. The CDR3 DNA follows: TGTGCCACCAGCAGAGGTTGGGGGACTAGCGGGGGAGAGACCCAGTACTTC.

V usage is TRBV5-5 and J usage is TRBJ2-7, with D tentatively TRBD2 (6 bases). Per the germline V gene, CDR1 is SGHKS and CDR2 is YYEKEE (reference sequence). The CDR3 has 14 amino acids. The ends were cut back, 4 bases at V and 0 bases at J, with 11 bases in the middle. Here the CDR3 DNA reads TGTGCCAGCAGCCCGAGGGACTCCTCCTACGAGCAGTACTTC. Protein sequence: CASSPRDSSYEQYF. Supplemented by reference TRBV5-5 and TRBJ2-7, the full variable domain reads DAGVTQSPTHLIKTRGQQVTLRCSPISGHKSVSWYQQVLGQGPQFIFQYYEKEERGRGNFPDRFSARQFPNYSSELNVNALLLGDSALYLCASSPRDSSYEQYFGPGTRLTVT.

This clone was detected once. The V and J genes are TRBV10-2 and TRBJ1-1; D is perhaps TRBD1 (6 bases). This CDR3 is built from 12 residues. The V gene lost 6 bases and the J gene lost 1 base, with 6 bases spanning the gap. Germline V gives CDR1 WSHSY, CDR2 SAAADI. CDR3 in DNA: TGCGCCAGCAGACAGGGGAACACTGAAGCTTTCTTT. Translation: CASRQGNTEAFF.

The chain carries TRBV7-2 and TRBJ2-3; no clear D gene. CDR3 length: 11 amino acids. Trimming removed 6 bases at V and 3 bases at J, with 4 bases between. Germline V gene data show CDR1 as SGHTA and CDR2 as FQGNSA. Here the CDR3 DNA reads TGTGCCAGCAGAATTACAGATACGCAGTATTTT. This codes for CASRITDTQYF.

The V gene is TRBV7-9, the J gene TRBJ2-7; D ambiguous. The CDR3 contains 15 residues. In germline, CDR1 is SEHNR, CDR2 FQNEAQ (reference sequence). Between the trimmed V and J ends, which lost 1 base and 2 bases, there was a span of 12 bases. CDR3 region: CASSLEPPRAYEQYF. The DNA for the CDR3 is TGTGCCAGCAGCTTAGAACCCCCTCGGGCCTACGAGCAGTACTTC.

V gene TRBV7-3 combines with J gene TRBJ2-1, with 7 positions matching TRBD2. Germline values: CDR1 SGHTA, CDR2 FQGTGA. The CDR3 length is 13 residues. V trimming: 2 bases; J trimming: 12 bases; junction bases outside the gene matches: 7. The CDR3 nucleotides read TGTGCCAGCAGCTTAGTGGGGGAGGGAGGGCAGTTCTTC. Its protein product is CASSLVGEGGQFF.

The chain recombines TRBV19 with TRBJ1-1; 8 nucleotides match TRBD1. The junction had 5 bases not matched to a gene; V was cut back by 10 bases and J by 4 bases. The germline V gene has CDR1 LNHDA and CDR2 SQIVND (reference sequence). CDR3 length: 12 residues. Here the CDR3 DNA reads TGTGCCACAAAGGACAGGGCCACTGAAGCTTTCTTT. Translation gives CATKDRATEAFF.

The J gene is TRBJ1-1, the V gene TRBV6-1; a possible D gene is TRBD1 (5 bases). CDR3 length: 11 amino acids. Trimming took off 5 bases at V and 8 bases at J, with 9 bases between the two ends. CDR1 is MNHNS, CDR2 SASEGT, per germline. CDR3 sequence (DNA): TGTGCCAGCAGTACCCCAGGGGAAGCTTTCTTT. Its translation: CASSTPGEAFF.

The chain combines TRBV19 with TRBJ1-1, with D tentatively TRBD1 (5 bases). The V and J ends lost 0 bases and 1 base respectively, with 12 bases between them. The CDR3 totals 16 residues. Germline CDR1 and CDR2: LNHDA and SQIVND (reference sequence). The CDR3 here is CASSIEMGRRNTEAFF. The CDR3 DNA follows: TGTGCCAGTAGTATAGAAATGGGACGGAGGAACACTGAAGCTTTCTTT.

This clone was found once. The CDR3 loop reads CASSSDRDDTIYF. The CDR3 nucleotides are TGCGCCAGCAGCAGCGACAGGGACGACACCATATATTTT. The gene calls are TRBV10-2 and TRBJ1-3; TRBD1 aligns across 7 bases. The CDR3 totals 13 residues. Germline CDR1 and CDR2: WSHSY and SAAADI. V lost 6 bases to trimming and J lost 8 bases; unmatched junction nucleotides: 7.

The chain joins TRBV15 to TRBJ2-7; 8 nucleotides line up with TRBD1. This CDR3 has 14 amino acids. Losses at the gene ends were 5 bases for V and 2 bases for J; bases not matched to a gene: 5. The germline V gene encodes CDR1 LNHNV and CDR2 YYDKDF (reference sequence). The CDR3 sequence is CATSRTGRPYEQYF. The CDR3 region has the DNA TGTGCCACCAGCCGGACAGGGCGACCCTACGAGCAGTACTTC.

V is TRBV28 and J is TRBJ2-7, with TRBD2 matching 7 bases. Germline lookup yields CDR1 MDHEN and CDR2 SYDVKM. The CDR3 runs 15 residues. J lost 1 base, V lost 5 bases, and 8 bases had no gene match. CDR3 residues: CASSPPTAGSYEQYF. In nucleotides, the CDR3 is TGTGCCAGCAGTCCTCCGACAGCGGGATCCTACGAGCAGTACTTC. Filled out from reference TRBV28 and TRBJ2-7, the complete variable domain reads DVKVTQSSRYLVKRTGEKVFLECVQDMDHENMFWYRQDPGLGLRLIYFSYDVKMKEKGDIPEGYSVSREKKERFSLILESASTNQTSMYLCASSPPTAGSYEQYFGPGTRLTVT.

In DNA, the CDR3 is TGTGCCAGCTCACCACCGATTGCGGATACCGGGGAGCTGTTTTTT. Protein: CASSPPIADTGELFF. The chain carries TRBV18 and TRBJ2-2, with D unclear. V gave up 0 bases and J gave up 5 bases, with 10 bases separating them. The CDR3 totals 15 residues. Per germline, CDR1 KGHSH and CDR2 LQKENI.

This clone was seen more than once but under ten times. The chain couples TRBV2 to TRBJ1-2, with D maybe TRBD1 (5 bases). Germline V CDR1 and CDR2: SNHLY, FYNNEI. The CDR3 totals 13 residues. Deletions cut 6 bases from V and 4 bases from J, with 12 bases between. CDR3 bases: TGTGCCAGCAGGGCAGTAGGGGCCTATGGCTACACCTTC. It translates to CASRAVGAYGYTF. The full variable domain, rest sourced from reference TRBV2 and TRBJ1-2, is EPEVTQTPSHQVTQMGQEVILRCVPISNHLYFYWYRQILGQKVEFLVSFYNNEISEKSEIFDDQFSVERPDGSNFTLKIRSTKLEDSAMYFCASRAVGAYGYTFGSGTRLTVV.

The V call is TRBV12-5, the J call TRBJ1-1; D is ambiguous. This CDR3 spans 11 amino acids. Germline CDR1 LGHNT, CDR2 FRNRAP. V gave up 4 bases and J gave up 3 bases, with 3 bases separating them. The CDR3 reads CASGSYTEAFF. As DNA, the CDR3 is TGTGCTAGTGGTTCCTACACTGAAGCTTTCTTT. Looking up the rest from reference TRBV12-5 and TRBJ1-1 gives the full variable domain: DARVTQTPRHKVTEMGQEVTMRCQPILGHNTVFWYRQTMMQGLELLAYFRNRAPLDDSGMPKDRFSAEMPDATLATLKIQPSEPRDSAVYFCASGSYTEAFFGQGTRLTVV.

This chain joins TRBV5-1 and TRBJ1-2, with 8 bases fitting TRBD1. The ends lost 1 base at V and 3 bases at J; junction bases unmatched: 2. Germline CDR1 SGHRS, CDR2 YFSETQ. CDR3 length: 14 residues. CDR3 residues: CASSLLQGDYGYTF. The CDR3 region has the DNA TGCGCCAGCAGCTTGTTACAGGGGGACTATGGCTACACCTTC.

This sequence joins TRBV7-2 and TRBJ2-2, with 8 bases that match TRBD2. Germline assignment: CDR1 SGHTA and CDR2 FQGNSA. The CDR3 is 16 residues long. V lost 5 bases, J lost 7 bases, and 12 bases stayed unmatched. CDR3 coding DNA: TGTGCCAGCAGCCCGGCCCCGGGGGGGAATGGCGGGGAGCTGTTTTTT. As protein: CASSPAPGGNGGELFF.

This chain joins TRBV19 and TRBJ2-3, with TRBD1 matching over 8 bases. J gave up 1 base and V 4 bases, and 4 bases lay outside the gene matches. The CDR3 runs 15 residues. Looked up from germline, CDR1 is LNHDA and CDR2 is SQIVND (reference sequence). CDR3 sequence (DNA): TGTGCCAGTAGTAAGACAGGGGCCGGCACAGATACGCAGTATTTT. This encodes CASSKTGAGTDTQYF. The complete variable domain, with remaining parts taken from reference TRBV19 and TRBJ2-3, reads DGGITQSPKYLFRKEGQNVTLSCEQNLNHDAMYWYRQDPGQGLRLIYYSQIVNDFQKGDIAEGYSVSREKKESFPLTVTSAQKNPTAFYLCASSKTGAGTDTQYFGPGTRLTVL.

This rearrangement joins TRBV19 to TRBJ1-1, with D tentatively TRBD1 (6 bases). The CDR3 extends over 13 amino acids. Germline V gene data show CDR1 as LNHDA and CDR2 as SQIVND (reference sequence). V lost 4 bases, J lost 2 bases, and 8 bases lay in between. In nucleotides, the CDR3 is TGTGCCAGTAGTAAACAGGGTAACACTGAAGCTTTCTTT. Encoded protein: CASSKQGNTEAFF.

This clone was counted between two and nine times. CDR3 sequence: CASSLVGINYGYTF. Here the CDR3 DNA reads TGTGCCAGCAGCTTGGTGGGGATTAACTATGGCTACACCTTC. The chain is built from TRBV5-4 and TRBJ1-2; no definite D call. V was cut by 0 bases and J by 1 base, with 7 bases left in between. This CDR3 has 14 amino acids. The germline V gene has CDR1 SGHNT and CDR2 YYREEE (reference sequence).